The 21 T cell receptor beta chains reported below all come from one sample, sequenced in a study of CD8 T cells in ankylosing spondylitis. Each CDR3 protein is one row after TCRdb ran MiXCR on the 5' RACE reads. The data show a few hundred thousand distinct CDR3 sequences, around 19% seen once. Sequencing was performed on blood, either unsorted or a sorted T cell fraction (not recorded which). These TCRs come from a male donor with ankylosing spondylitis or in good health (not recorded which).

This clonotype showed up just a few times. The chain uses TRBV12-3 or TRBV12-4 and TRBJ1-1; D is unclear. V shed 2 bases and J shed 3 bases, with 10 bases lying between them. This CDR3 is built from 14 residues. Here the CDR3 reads CASSLWPVDTEAFF. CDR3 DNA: TGTGCCAGCAGTTTATGGCCGGTGGACACTGAAGCTTTCTTT.

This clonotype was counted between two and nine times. The CDR3 reads CAISSGTESNEKLFF. In nucleotides, the CDR3 is TGTGCCATCAGTTCCGGGACAGAGTCTAATGAAAAACTGTTTTTT. The V and J genes are TRBV10-3 and TRBJ1-4; 7 nucleotides line up with TRBD1. The CDR3 extends over 15 amino acids. Per the germline V gene, CDR1 is ENHRY and CDR2 is SYGVKD. V shed 5 bases and J 3 bases; nucleotides not matched to a gene: 6.

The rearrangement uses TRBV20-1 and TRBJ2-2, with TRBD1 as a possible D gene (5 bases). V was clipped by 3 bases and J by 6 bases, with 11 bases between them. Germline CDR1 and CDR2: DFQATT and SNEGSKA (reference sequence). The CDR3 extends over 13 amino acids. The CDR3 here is CSARDIPPGELFF. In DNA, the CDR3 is TGCAGTGCTAGGGACATTCCTCCCGGGGAGCTGTTTTTT.

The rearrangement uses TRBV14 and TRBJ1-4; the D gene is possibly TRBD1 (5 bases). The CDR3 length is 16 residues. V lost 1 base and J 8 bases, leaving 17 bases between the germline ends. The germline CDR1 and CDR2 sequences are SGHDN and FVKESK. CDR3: CASSQANVRVREKLFF. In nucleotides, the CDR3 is TGTGCCAGCAGCCAAGCCAACGTCAGGGTTCGCGAAAAACTGTTTTTT.

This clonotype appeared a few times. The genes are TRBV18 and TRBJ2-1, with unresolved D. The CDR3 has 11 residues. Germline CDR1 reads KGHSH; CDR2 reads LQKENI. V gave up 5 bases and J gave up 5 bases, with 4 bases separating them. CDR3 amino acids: CASSMDNEQFF. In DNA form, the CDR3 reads TGTGCCAGCTCAATGGACAATGAGCAGTTCTTC.

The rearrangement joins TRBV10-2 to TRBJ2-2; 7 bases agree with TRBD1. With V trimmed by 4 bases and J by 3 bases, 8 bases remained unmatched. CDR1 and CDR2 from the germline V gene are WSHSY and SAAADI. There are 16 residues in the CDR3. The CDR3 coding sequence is TGCGCCAGCAGTGGGACCGGGACAGATTACACCGGGGAGCTGTTTTTT. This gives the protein CASSGTGTDYTGELFF.

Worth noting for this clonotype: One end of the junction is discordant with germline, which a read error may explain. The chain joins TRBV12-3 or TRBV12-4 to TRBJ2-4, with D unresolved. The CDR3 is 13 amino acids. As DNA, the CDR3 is TGTGCCAGCAGTTTTGGGGTCAAAAGCATTCAGTACTTC. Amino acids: CASSFGVKSIQYF.

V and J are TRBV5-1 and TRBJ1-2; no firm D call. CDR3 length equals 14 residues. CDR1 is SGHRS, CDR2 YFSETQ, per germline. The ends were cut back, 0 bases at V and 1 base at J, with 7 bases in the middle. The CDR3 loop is CASSLEFLNYGYTF. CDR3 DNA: TGCGCCAGCAGCTTGGAATTCCTTAACTATGGCTACACCTTC.

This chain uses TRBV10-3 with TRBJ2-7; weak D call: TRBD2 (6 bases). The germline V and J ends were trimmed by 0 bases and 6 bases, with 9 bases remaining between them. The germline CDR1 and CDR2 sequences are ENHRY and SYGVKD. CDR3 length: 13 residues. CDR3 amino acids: CAISESGGFEQYV. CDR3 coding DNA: TGTGCCATCAGTGAGTCTGGAGGGTTCGAGCAGTACGTC.

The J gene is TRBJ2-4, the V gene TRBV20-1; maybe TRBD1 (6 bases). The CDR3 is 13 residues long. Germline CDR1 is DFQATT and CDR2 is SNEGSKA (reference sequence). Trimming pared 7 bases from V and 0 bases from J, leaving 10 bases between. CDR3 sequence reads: CSGQDKAKNIQYF. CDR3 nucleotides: TGCAGTGGACAGGACAAAGCCAAAAACATTCAGTACTTC.

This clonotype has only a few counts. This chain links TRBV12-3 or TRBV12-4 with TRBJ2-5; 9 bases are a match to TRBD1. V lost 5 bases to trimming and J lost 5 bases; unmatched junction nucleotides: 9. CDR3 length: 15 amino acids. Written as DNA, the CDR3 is TGTGCCAGCAGTACACGGACAGGGGAAACGGAGACCCAGTACTTC. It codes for CASSTRTGETETQYF.

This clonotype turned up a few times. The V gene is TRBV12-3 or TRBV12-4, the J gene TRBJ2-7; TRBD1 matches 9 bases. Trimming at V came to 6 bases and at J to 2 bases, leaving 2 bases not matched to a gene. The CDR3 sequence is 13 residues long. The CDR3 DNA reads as TGTGCCAGCAGGGGACAGGGAACCTACGAGCAGTACGTC. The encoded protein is CASRGQGTYEQYV.

CDR3 region: CATSGSLGQGPTDTQYF. CDR3 sequence (DNA): TGTGCCACCAGTGGCTCTTTGGGTCAGGGCCCCACAGATACGCAGTATTTT. The V call is TRBV24-1, the J call TRBJ2-3; TRBD1 might be the D (5 bases). V was clipped by 5 bases and J by 2 bases, with 19 bases between them. This CDR3 region has 17 residues. Germline-derived CDR1 and CDR2 are KGHDR and SFDVKD.

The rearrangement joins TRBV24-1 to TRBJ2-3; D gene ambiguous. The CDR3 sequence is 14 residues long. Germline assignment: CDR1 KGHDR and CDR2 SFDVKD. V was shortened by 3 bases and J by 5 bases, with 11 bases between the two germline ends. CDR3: CATSDPIGLDTQYF. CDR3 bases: TGTGCCACCAGTGATCCCATCGGGTTAGATACGCAGTATTTT.

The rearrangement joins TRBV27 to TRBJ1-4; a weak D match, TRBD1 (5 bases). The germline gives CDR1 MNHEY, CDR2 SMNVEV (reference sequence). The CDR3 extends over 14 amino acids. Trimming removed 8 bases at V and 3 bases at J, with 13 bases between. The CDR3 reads CASRRAGPNEKLFF. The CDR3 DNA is TGTGCCAGCCGCCGGGCAGGGCCTAATGAAAAACTGTTTTTT.

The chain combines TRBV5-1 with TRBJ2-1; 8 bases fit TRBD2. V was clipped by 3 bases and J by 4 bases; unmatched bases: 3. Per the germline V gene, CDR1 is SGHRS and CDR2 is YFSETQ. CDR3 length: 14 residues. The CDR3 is CASSSAGGYNEQFF. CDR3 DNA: TGCGCCAGCAGCTCGGCGGGAGGATACAATGAGCAGTTCTTC.

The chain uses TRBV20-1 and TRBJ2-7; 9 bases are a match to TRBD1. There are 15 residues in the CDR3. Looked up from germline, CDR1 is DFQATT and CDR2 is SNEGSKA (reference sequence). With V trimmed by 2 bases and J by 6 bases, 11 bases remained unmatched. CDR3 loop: CSARNGQGSPGEQYV. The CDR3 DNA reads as TGCAGTGCTAGAAACGGACAGGGGAGTCCGGGCGAGCAGTACGTC.

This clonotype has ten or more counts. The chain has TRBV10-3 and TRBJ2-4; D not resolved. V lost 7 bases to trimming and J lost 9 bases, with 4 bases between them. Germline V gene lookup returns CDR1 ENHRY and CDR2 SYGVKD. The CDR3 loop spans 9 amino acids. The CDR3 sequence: CAINGIQYF. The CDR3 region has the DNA TGTGCCATCAACGGCATTCAGTACTTC.

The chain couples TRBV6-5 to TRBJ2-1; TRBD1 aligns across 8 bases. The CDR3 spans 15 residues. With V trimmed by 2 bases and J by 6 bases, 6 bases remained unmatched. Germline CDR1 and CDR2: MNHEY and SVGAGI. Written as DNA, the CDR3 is TGTGCCAGCAGTTACGGGACAGGAGATATCAATGAGCAGTTCTTC. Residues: CASSYGTGDINEQFF.

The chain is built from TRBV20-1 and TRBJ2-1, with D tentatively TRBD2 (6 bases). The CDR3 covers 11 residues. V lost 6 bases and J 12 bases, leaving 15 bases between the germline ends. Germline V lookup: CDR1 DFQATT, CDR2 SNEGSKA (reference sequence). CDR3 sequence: CSAAQGGRQFF. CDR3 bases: TGCAGTGCGGCCCAGGGAGGCCGGCAGTTCTTC.

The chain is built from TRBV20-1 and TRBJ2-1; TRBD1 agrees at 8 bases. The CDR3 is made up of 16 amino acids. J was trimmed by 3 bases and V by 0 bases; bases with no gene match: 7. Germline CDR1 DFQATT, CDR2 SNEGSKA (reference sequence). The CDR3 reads CSARDVQGADYNEQFF. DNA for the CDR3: TGCAGTGCTAGAGACGTTCAGGGGGCGGACTACAATGAGCAGTTCTTC.